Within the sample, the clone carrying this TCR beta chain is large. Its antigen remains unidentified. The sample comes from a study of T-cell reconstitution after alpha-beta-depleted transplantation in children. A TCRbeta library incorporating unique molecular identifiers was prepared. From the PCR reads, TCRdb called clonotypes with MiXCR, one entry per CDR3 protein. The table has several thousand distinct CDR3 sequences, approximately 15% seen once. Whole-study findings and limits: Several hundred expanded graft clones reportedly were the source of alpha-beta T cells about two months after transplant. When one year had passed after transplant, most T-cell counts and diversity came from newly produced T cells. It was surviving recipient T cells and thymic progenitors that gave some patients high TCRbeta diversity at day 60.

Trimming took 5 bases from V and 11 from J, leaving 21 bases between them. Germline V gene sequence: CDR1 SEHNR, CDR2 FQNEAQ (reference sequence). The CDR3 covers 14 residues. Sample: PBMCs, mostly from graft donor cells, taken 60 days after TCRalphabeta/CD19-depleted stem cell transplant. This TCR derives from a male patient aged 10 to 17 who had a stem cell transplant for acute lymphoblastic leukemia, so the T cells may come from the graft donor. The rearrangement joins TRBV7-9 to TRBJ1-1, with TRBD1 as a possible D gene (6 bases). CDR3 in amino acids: CASSADSAGGSAFF. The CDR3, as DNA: TGTGCCAGCAGCGCGGACAGCGCTGGTGGGTCGGCTTTCTTT.